Listed below are T cell receptor beta chains from one sample, sequenced in a study of blood T cell repertoires in COVID-19. Sequenced by immunoSEQ multiplex PCR; TCRdb stores in-frame clones only, minus some. Of over 150,000 clones listed, around 87% are singletons. What was sequenced was peripheral blood. All receptors come from a man aged 60 to 69 with COVID-19, enrolled during active disease. CDR3s include the opening cysteine and the closing phenylalanine or tryptophan. Each record gives: CDR3 protein, CDR3 DNA, CDR3 length, clone size, D gene, V gene, J gene. D genes are given only for firm matches. A clone size is listed for some rows: how often the clone was seen (once, few, many), or a class if it is expanded.

CASWGLAGSIEQFF	TGTGCCTCCTGGGGGTTAGCGGGATCGATTGAGCAGTTCTTC	14	.	TRBD2	TRBV5-4	TRBJ2-1
CASSLGRGVAEAFF	TGTGCCAGCAGCTTAGGCAGGGGCGTCGCTGAAGCTTTCTTT	14	.	.	TRBV11-3	TRBJ1-1
CATSDPSGGGDTQYF	TGTGCCACCAGTGATCCGAGCGGGGGGGGAGATACGCAGTATTTT	15	.	TRBD2	TRBV24-1	TRBJ2-3
CASSSHRDSQETQYF	TGCGCCAGCAGCAGCCACCGGGACAGTCAAGAGACCCAGTACTTC	15	.	TRBD1	TRBV5-1	TRBJ2-5
CASNPGQGAVGYTF	TGTGCCAGCAACCCCGGACAGGGGGCGGTGGGCTACACCTTC	14	.	TRBD1	TRBV9	TRBJ1-2
CASGGETQYF	TGTGCCTCCGGGGGTGAGACCCAGTACTTC	10	.	.	TRBV7-9	TRBJ2-5
CASGDRGWPQHF	TGTGCCAGCGGGGACAGGGGTTGGCCCCAGCATTTT	12	.	TRBD1	TRBV10-3	TRBJ1-5
CAWIIPNTEAFF	TGTGCCTGGATTATCCCGAACACTGAAGCTTTCTTT	12	.	.	TRBV30	TRBJ1-1
CASSGKGGNSNQPQHF	TGTGCCAGCTCAGGAAAGGGCGGGAACAGCAATCAGCCCCAGCATTTT	16	.	.	TRBV18	TRBJ1-5
CASSLGSEQFF	TGTGCCAGCAGTTTAGGGAGTGAGCAGTTCTTC	11	once	.	TRBV12-3/TRBV12-4	TRBJ2-1
CASSPGGTPSSYEQYF	TGCGCCAGCAGCCCCGGCGGGACTCCGAGCTCCTACGAGCAGTACTTC	16	.	.	TRBV4-3	TRBJ2-7
CASSLIAGAGSPSTGELFF	TGTGCCAGCAGCCTTATAGCGGGAGCGGGGTCTCCTTCTACCGGGGAGCTGTTTTTT	19	.	TRBD2	TRBV7-9	TRBJ2-2
CASSHFEGNTIYF	TGTGCCAGCAGCCACTTCGAGGGAAACACCATATATTTT	13	.	.	TRBV3-1/TRBV3-2	TRBJ1-3
CSARQTDTQYF	TGCAGTGCGAGGCAGACAGATACGCAGTATTTT	11	.	.	TRBV20-1	TRBJ2-3
CASSPPGPGGADTQYF	TGTGCCAGCTCACCCCCCGGGCCAGGAGGCGCAGATACGCAGTATTTT	16	.	.	TRBV18	TRBJ2-3
CASRGPYDNSPLHF	TGTGCCAGCAGGGGCCCCTACGATAATTCACCCCTCCACTTT	14	.	.	TRBV25-1	TRBJ1-6
CASSPLEAGELFF	TGTGCCAGCAGCCCACTAGAGGCCGGGGAGCTGTTTTTT	13	.	.	TRBV4-2	TRBJ2-2
CASSSQNRQPSSGNTIYF	TGTGCCAGCAGCTCCCAAAATCGACAGCCTAGCTCTGGAAACACCATATATTTT	18	.	.	TRBV7-9	TRBJ1-3
CAISNDRLGYTF	TGTGCCATCAGTAACGACAGGCTCGGCTACACCTTC	12	.	.	TRBV10-3	TRBJ1-2
CSASLRGKSSGNTIYF	TGCAGTGCTAGTCTTCGGGGTAAGAGCTCTGGAAACACCATATATTTT	16	.	.	TRBV20-1	TRBJ1-3
CASSLIFGGNTGELFF	TGTGCCAGCAGCTTAATTTTCGGAGGGAACACCGGGGAGCTGTTTTTT	16	.	.	TRBV7-3	TRBJ2-2
CASSFRRLEAFF	TGTGCCAGCAGTTTTAGGCGGCTTGAAGCTTTCTTT	12	.	.	TRBV12-3/TRBV12-4	TRBJ1-1
CASSRSAGYQETQYF	TGTGCCAGCTCACGGAGCGCGGGGTACCAAGAGACCCAGTACTTC	15	.	.	TRBV18	TRBJ2-5
CATSGEGGGSNQPQHF	TGTGCCACCAGTGGTGAAGGGGGTGGAAGCAATCAGCCCCAGCATTTT	16	.	.	TRBV24-1	TRBJ1-5
CASSVSAGLLRGYTF	TGTGCCAGTAGTGTATCGGCGGGTCTTCTACGAGGCTACACCTTC	15	.	.	TRBV19	TRBJ1-2
CASKARTSGNDEQFF	TGTGCCAGCAAAGCCCGGACTAGCGGGAACGATGAGCAGTTCTTC	15	.	TRBD2	TRBV2	TRBJ2-1
CASSLAQGTWTEAFF	TGTGCCAGCAGCTTAGCGCAGGGGACATGGACTGAAGCTTTCTTT	15	.	.	TRBV7-9	TRBJ1-1
CASRPAGGSSEKLFF	TGTGCCAGTAGGCCTGCAGGGGGCTCGAGTGAAAAACTGTTTTTT	15	.	TRBD1	TRBV19	TRBJ1-4
CASSLANRPGIDIRNTEAFF	TGTGCCAGCAGCTTGGCCAATCGGCCAGGAATTGATATACGGAACACTGAAGCTTTCTTT	20	.	.	TRBV5-5	TRBJ1-1
CAWRGPPGTGAYEQYF	TGTGCCTGGAGAGGACCCCCCGGGACAGGGGCTTACGAGCAGTACTTC	16	.	TRBD1	TRBV30	TRBJ2-7
CASSSPGTGGNTIYF	TGTGCCAGTAGCAGCCCCGGGACAGGGGGAAACACCATATATTTT	15	.	TRBD1	TRBV19	TRBJ1-3
CASSTGQGLGEQYF	TGTGCCAGCTCGACGGGACAGGGGCTAGGCGAGCAGTACTTC	14	.	TRBD1	TRBV18	TRBJ2-7
CASSPRMSGQGFEKLFF	TGTGCCAGTAGTCCCAGGATGTCGGGACAGGGTTTTGAAAAACTGTTTTTT	17	.	TRBD1	TRBV19	TRBJ1-4
CASTRGVQPQHF	TGTGCCAGCACTCGGGGGGTCCAGCCCCAGCATTTT	12	once	.	TRBV12-3/TRBV12-4	TRBJ1-5
CASSPGTSGRGEQYF	TGCGCCAGCAGCCCCGGGACTAGCGGGAGAGGTGAGCAGTACTTC	15	.	TRBD2	TRBV5-1	TRBJ2-7
CASSIDRTFGEQYF	TGTGCCAGTAGTATAGACCGGACATTCGGCGAGCAGTACTTC	14	.	.	TRBV19	TRBJ2-7
CASSFGADTGELFF	TGTGCCAGCAGCTTCGGAGCGGACACCGGGGAGCTGTTTTTT	14	once	.	TRBV7-3	TRBJ2-2
CASSFAADLNTEAFF	TGTGCCAGCAGTTTTGCGGCAGACTTGAACACTGAAGCTTTCTTT	15	.	.	TRBV27	TRBJ1-1
CASSRAINSPLHF	TGTGCCAGCAGCCGAGCGATTAATTCACCCCTCCACTTT	13	.	.	TRBV14	TRBJ1-6
CASSIGGIGDSGPGLAGDEQFF	TGTGCCAGTAGTATAGGGGGGATAGGGGACAGCGGACCGGGACTAGCGGGCGATGAGCAGTTCTTC	22	.	TRBD2	TRBV19	TRBJ2-1
CASNDGQVSNQPQHF	TGTGCCAGTAACGATGGGCAGGTTAGCAATCAGCCCCAGCATTTT	15	.	.	TRBV19	TRBJ1-5
CASSYWAAAGGPSEQYF	TGTGCCAGCAGTTACTGGGCGGCGGCGGGAGGGCCGAGCGAGCAGTACTTC	17	.	TRBD2	TRBV6-2/TRBV6-3	TRBJ2-7
CASSLDRASGLSYEQYF	TGTGCCAGCAGCTTAGATCGTGCTAGCGGGCTCTCCTACGAGCAGTACTTC	17	.	TRBD2	TRBV11-2	TRBJ2-7
CASSPLTGSSYNSPLHF	TGTGCCAGCAGCCCATTGACAGGGAGCTCCTATAATTCACCCCTCCACTTT	17	.	TRBD1	TRBV5-6	TRBJ1-6
CASSPRGRGQTEAFF	TGTGCCAGCAGCCCGCGTGGCAGGGGGCAGACTGAAGCTTTCTTT	15	.	TRBD1	TRBV5-4	TRBJ1-1
CASSLNPPGQSPYEQYF	TGCGCCAGCAGCCTAAATCCCCCGGGACAGAGTCCCTACGAGCAGTACTTC	17	.	TRBD1	TRBV4-3	TRBJ2-7
CASSLNSYGELFF	TGTGCCAGCAGCTTAAATTCTTACGGGGAGCTGTTTTTT	13	.	.	TRBV7-3	TRBJ2-2
CASSAQGMAAETQYF	TGTGCCAGTAGTGCCCAGGGAATGGCAGCGGAGACCCAGTACTTC	15	few	.	TRBV19	TRBJ2-5
CASSIKTSGSLSEQYF	TGTGCCAGTAGTATCAAGACTAGCGGGAGTTTAAGCGAGCAGTACTTC	16	once	TRBD2	TRBV19	TRBJ2-7
CASSLRQASNSPLHF	TGTGCCAGCAGCTTACGTCAGGCCAGTAATTCACCCCTCCACTTT	15	.	.	TRBV7-3	TRBJ1-6
CASSLDSQETQYF	TGTGCCAGCAGCCTGGACAGCCAAGAGACCCAGTACTTC	13	.	.	TRBV5-4	TRBJ2-5
CATSRDGEGLGANVLTF	TGTGCCACCAGCAGAGATGGCGAGGGACTTGGGGCCAACGTCCTGACTTTC	17	.	.	TRBV15	TRBJ2-6
CSVGLAGWDTQYF	TGCAGCGTCGGACTAGCGGGGTGGGATACGCAGTATTTT	13	.	TRBD2	TRBV29-1	TRBJ2-3
CASSLGQIQPQHF	TGTGCCAGCAGCTTGGGGCAGATACAGCCCCAGCATTTT	13	.	.	TRBV5-6	TRBJ1-5
CAITRGRKLPYEQYF	TGTGCCATCACGAGGGGGCGAAAGCTTCCCTACGAGCAGTACTTC	15	.	TRBD1	TRBV6-5	TRBJ2-7
CSAKDRGQETQYF	TGCAGCGCGAAAGACAGGGGGCAAGAGACCCAGTACTTC	13	.	TRBD1	TRBV29-1	TRBJ2-5
CASSQDIGGGGGYTF	TGTGCCAGCAGCCAAGATATAGGAGGGGGCGGTGGCTACACCTTC	15	.	TRBD1	TRBV3-1/TRBV3-2	TRBJ1-2
CASSFTGGGSYEQYF	TGTGCCAGCAGCTTTACAGGGGGGGGATCCTACGAGCAGTACTTC	15	.	.	TRBV11-3	TRBJ2-7